The T cell receptor beta chain under discussion was sequenced for a study of control samples from healthy donors and cancer patients (TCRdb year 2020). A note on this clone: No antigen is known for it. Qualities for individual bases were not recorded, and no much larger clone is one base off.

Inclusive of the bounding cysteine and phenylalanine, the CDR3 is 15 residues long. The retained sequence is limited to the CDR3, 45 bases, with the frame set at the first base. The germline V gene encodes CDR1 MNHEY and CDR2 SVGAGI. At the junction V is shortened by 6 bases and J by 5 bases; bases outside the gene matches: 9. The protocol used for the library was the immunoSEQ multiplex PCR assay. TCRdb carries this immuneACCESS record with in-frame sequences only. Its versions omit some clonotypes, under half of them owing to an unresolved V gene in the studies checked, with the rest unexplained. The sample contains roughly 90,000 clones, approximately 95% of them found a single time. The ten top clones hold approximately 1.5% of the sample.

This TCR was recovered from a woman between 25 and 40 years old in good health. This sequence uses TRBV6-5 and TRBJ1-5; TRBD1 agrees with 8 junctional bases. The specimen sequenced was blood. The DNA sequence follows: TGTGCCAGCAGACCGGGACAGGAGACGTATCAGCCCCAGCATTTT. This encodes CASRPGQETYQPQHF.